The rows below give T cell receptor beta chains drawn from one sample of a study of blood T cell repertoires in COVID-19. Clones were sequenced by immunoSEQ multiplex PCR, and TCRdb holds only the in-frame ones, with some missing. The repertoire holds 490,000 or so clones, approximately 88% seen once, with 1.5% to 2% in the top ten. The sequencing input was PBMCs or T cells enriched from blood (not recorded which). Receptors originate from a woman aged 40 to 55 who had recovered from COVID-19. The CDR3 runs from the conserved cysteine through the conserved F or W. D genes are given only for firm matches. A clone size is listed for some rows: how often the clone was seen (once, few, many), or a class if it is expanded.

cdr3_nt	cdr3_aa	clone_size	v_call	j_call	d_call
TGTGCCAGCAGTTCTGGGGGACAGGGTAACAATGAGCAGTTCTTC	CASSSGGQGNNEQFF	.	TRBV28	TRBJ2-1	TRBD1
TGTGCCAGCAGCTCGAGGGGGGCAGGGGGTCACATTAACTATGGCTACACCTTC	CASSSRGAGGHINYGYTF	.	TRBV9	TRBJ1-2	TRBD1
TGTGCCAGCAGCGACCCGGGAGACCTAAAAAACAATGAGCAGTTCTTC	CASSDPGDLKNNEQFF	once	TRBV7-2	TRBJ2-1	.
TGTGCCAGCAGGGCCCTGACTGTACAGTACTTC	CASRALTVQYF	.	TRBV6-5	TRBJ2-7	.
TGTGCCAGCAGAGGCGGGAGTCGTCCCTACGAGCAGTACTTC	CASRGGSRPYEQYF	.	TRBV7-2	TRBJ2-7	TRBD2
TGTGCCAGCAGTCTCACCGAGAATTCACCCCTCCACTTT	CASSLTENSPLHF	.	TRBV12-3/TRBV12-4	TRBJ1-6	.
TGTGCCAGCAGTTACCCTAGGACTAGTCGGGAGCAGTACTTC	CASSYPRTSREQYF	.	TRBV6-2/TRBV6-3	TRBJ2-7	TRBD2
TGTGCCAGCGCCTGGAGGGGAGGCGACTACAATGAGCAGTTCTTC	CASAWRGGDYNEQFF	.	TRBV7-9	TRBJ2-1	.
TGTGCCAGCAGTTCCGGGACTACCAACTACGAGCAGTACTTC	CASSSGTTNYEQYF	.	TRBV6-2/TRBV6-3	TRBJ2-7	TRBD2
TGTGCCAGCAGACTCGAAGTAGGGAGCTCCTACGAGCAGTACTTC	CASRLEVGSSYEQYF	.	TRBV27	TRBJ2-7	.
TGCGCCAGCAGCCGGGGCAGGGAAGAGCCCCAGCATTTT	CASSRGREEPQHF	once	TRBV4-3	TRBJ1-5	.
TGTGCCAGCAGCTTATTGGGGGCAAGGGCGCCCGAGACCCAGTACTTC	CASSLLGARAPETQYF	.	TRBV7-2	TRBJ2-5	.
TGTGCCAGCAGCCAGAACGAAGGGACAGGGATCTACGAGCAGTACTTC	CASSQNEGTGIYEQYF	.	TRBV14	TRBJ2-7	TRBD1
TGTGCCAGCAGCTTTTGGACAGGGAGTGAGCAGTACTTC	CASSFWTGSEQYF	.	TRBV7-9	TRBJ2-7	TRBD1
TGTGCCAGCAGGTCGGGACTAGCGGGAGACAATGAGCAGTTCTTC	CASRSGLAGDNEQFF	once	TRBV27	TRBJ2-1	TRBD2
TGCGCCAGCAGCCAAGGACAGGGGTGGACTGAAGCTTTCTTT	CASSQGQGWTEAFF	.	TRBV4-3	TRBJ1-1	TRBD1
TGTGCCAGCATGGGGCGGGAGCACTCCTACGAGCAGTACTTC	CASMGREHSYEQYF	.	TRBV27	TRBJ2-7	TRBD2
TGTGCCAGCGGGACCGGGACAGGATCCTACGAGCAGTACTTC	CASGTGTGSYEQYF	.	TRBV5-6	TRBJ2-7	TRBD1
TGTGCCAGCAGCTTATCCTGGACAACCTACGAGCAGTACTTC	CASSLSWTTYEQYF	.	TRBV7-9	TRBJ2-7	.
TGTGCCAGCAGTTTCCCGGGGTTCACAGATACGCAGTATTTT	CASSFPGFTDTQYF	.	TRBV27	TRBJ2-3	.
TGTGCCAGCAGTTACGGGGGGGCACCCCTCCACTTT	CASSYGGAPLHF	once	TRBV6-5	TRBJ1-6	.
TGTGCCAGCAGTTACTCGATCGGGGCGGGAGGCGGCTCCGATACGCAGTATTTT	CASSYSIGAGGGSDTQYF	once	TRBV6-2/TRBV6-3	TRBJ2-3	TRBD2
TGTGCCAGCAGTGAAACAGGGCGGACTAATGAAAAACTGTTTTTT	CASSETGRTNEKLFF	.	TRBV6-1	TRBJ1-4	.